The clone carrying this T cell receptor (beta chain) occurred once. Using immunoSEQ multiplex PCR, the repertoire was profiled, and TCRdb retains in-frame clones only, with some absent. There are roughly 40,000 clones in the sample; roughly nine tenths occur only once, and less than 0.95% lies in the top ten. This entry belongs to a study of T cell changes during pregnancy in multiple sclerosis. The CDR3 runs 17 residues. Germline V gene lookup returns CDR1 SGDLS and CDR2 YYNGEE. The V gene end was trimmed by 2 bases and the J gene end by 5 bases; junction bases not matched to a gene: 12. The TCR sequence derives from a female donor with multiple sclerosis, enrolled in a pregnancy study. The rearrangement joins TRBV9 to TRBJ2-2; 7 nucleotides align to TRBD1. The sample in question was CD4+ T cells from peripheral blood mononuclear cells, obtained before pregnancy. CDR3 loop: CASSVADQGVLTGELFF. CDR3 DNA: TGTGCCAGCAGCGTGGCCGACCAGGGGGTATTGACCGGGGAGCTGTTTTTT.